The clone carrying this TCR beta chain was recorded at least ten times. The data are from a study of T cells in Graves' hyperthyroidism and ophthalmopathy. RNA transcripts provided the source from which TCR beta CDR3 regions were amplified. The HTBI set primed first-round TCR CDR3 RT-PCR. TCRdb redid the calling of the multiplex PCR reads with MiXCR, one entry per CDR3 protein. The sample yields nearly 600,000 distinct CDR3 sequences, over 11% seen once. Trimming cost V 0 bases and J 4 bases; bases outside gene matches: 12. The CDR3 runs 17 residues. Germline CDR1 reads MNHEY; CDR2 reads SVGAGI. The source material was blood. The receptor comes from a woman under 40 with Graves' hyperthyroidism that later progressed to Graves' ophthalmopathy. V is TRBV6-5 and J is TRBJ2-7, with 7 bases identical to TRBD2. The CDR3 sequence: CASSYSVGGDGPYEQYF. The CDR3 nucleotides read TGTGCCAGCAGTTACTCGGTTGGGGGGGACGGTCCATACGAGCAGTACTTC.